This T cell receptor beta chain was captured by sequencing in a study of control samples from healthy donors and cancer patients. Profiling relied on immunoSEQ multiplex PCR, and the TCRdb table lists in-frame clones only, not all of them. The table shows around 200,000 clones, with 85% to 95% occurring only once. The CDR3 extends over 15 amino acids. The germline gives CDR1 LGHDT, CDR2 YNNKEL (reference sequence). The ends lost 1 base at V and 4 bases at J; junction bases unmatched: 4. The sequenced sample consisted of blood. This TCR came from a man between 18 and 29 years old in good health. The rearrangement uses TRBV3-1 (or the pseudogene TRBV3-2) and TRBJ2-7, with TRBD1 identical over 10 bases. The CDR3, as DNA: TGTGCCAGCAGCCAAGGACAGGGGGCATCTTACGAGCAGTACTTC. Amino acids: CASSQGQGASYEQYF.